Here is one TCR beta chain with its context. The antigen is undetermined. At the DNA level, this CDR3 is encoded by other sequences in the same sample as well. The sample comes from a study of cytomegalovirus exposure and HLA in healthy donors. V lost 0 bases and J lost 4; bases outside the gene matches: 2. CDR1 SGHRS and CDR2 YFSETQ come from the germline V gene. The CDR3 covers 14 residues. 13 Jbeta primers and 60 Vbeta primers were used for the PCR. TCRdb's copy holds only in-frame clones and misses some; the assay was immunoSEQ multiplex PCR. The sample records 130,000 or so clones, over 60% being singletons. Study-level results: Researchers reported in a later analysis that a missense DCLRE1C variant was tied to TCR beta V- and J-gene trimming.

This clonotype originated in a female donor in good health and CMV-seropositive. The sample comprised PBMCs. The rearrangement uses TRBV5-1 and TRBJ2-7; 9 bases match TRBD2. The CDR3 DNA is TGCGCCAGCAGCTTGGCGCTAGCGGGGTACGAGCAGTACTTC. Amino acid sequence: CASSLALAGYEQYF.